This T cell receptor beta chain was found in a study of PD-L1 blockade in urothelial cancer. At the level of the study: Patients with male sex and bladder-origin urothelial cancer accounted for about 85% of the roughly 30 enrolled. Patients previously received 0 to 3 chemotherapy regimens.

Deletions cut 3 bases from V and 6 bases from J, with 15 bases between. Germline CDR1 and CDR2: LNHDA and SQIVND (reference sequence). This CDR3 comprises 15 residues. Every PCR got spiked synthetic TCR analog templates. The protocol was immunoSEQ multiplex PCR, while the TCRdb copy is restricted to in-frame clones and leaves out a portion. This sample yields tens of thousands of clones, of which around 82% are seen a single time; 3% to 3.5% belongs to the top ten. The chain recombines TRBV19 with TRBJ1-5, with D possibly being TRBD1 (5 bases). The sequence was obtained from a man between 65 and 80 years old with urothelial cancer. The specimen was PBMCs, collected around atezolizumab (anti-PD-L1) treatment. CDR3 protein: CASSIYLGGFQPQHF. CDR3 bases: TGTGCCAGTAGTATTTATCTGGGGGGTTTTCAGCCCCAGCATTTT.